One and the same sample provided the 5 T cell receptor beta chains below, sequenced in a study of technical replicates of blood from a few donors. Some clones are missing from TCRdb's copy, which holds only in-frame ones; the method was immunoSEQ multiplex PCR. This sample has tens of thousands of clones, with 80% to 95% found just once. The material sequenced was T cells isolated from PBMCs. Receptor source: a human donor in good health.

This clone was picked up one time. This sequence joins TRBV7-9 and TRBJ2-7; D uncertain. V lost 3 bases and J 2 bases, leaving 8 bases between the germline ends. The CDR3 is 13 amino acids. Germline V gene data show CDR1 as SEHNR and CDR2 as FQNEAQ (reference sequence). DNA for the CDR3: TGTGCCAGCAGCTTTACAGAACCCTACGAGCAGTACTTC. The encoded protein is CASSFTEPYEQYF.

V usage is TRBV7-9 and J usage is TRBJ2-5; 7 bases align to TRBD1. The germline V gene has CDR1 SEHNR and CDR2 FQNEAQ (reference sequence). This CDR3 has 13 amino acids. V shed 11 bases and J 5 bases; nucleotides not matched to a gene: 11. The chain's CDR3 is CASLSTGIETQYF. The CDR3 DNA sequence: TGTGCCTCCCTTTCGACAGGGATTGAGACCCAGTACTTC.

The chain employs TRBV9 and TRBJ2-1; 7 bases align to TRBD2. From germline, CDR1 is SGDLS and CDR2 YYNGEE. V gave up 2 bases and J gave up 6 bases; unmatched junction bases: 11. CDR3 length: 16 residues. The CDR3 DNA reads as TGTGCCAGCAGCGTGGAACTAGCGTACTCACTCAATGAGCAGTTCTTC. Its translation: CASSVELAYSLNEQFF. The variable domain in full, completed from reference TRBV9 and TRBJ2-1, reads DSGVTQTPKHLITATGQRVTLRCSPRSGDLSVYWYQQSLDQGLQFLIQYYNGEERAKGNILERFSAQQFPDLHSELNLSSLELGDSALYFCASSVELAYSLNEQFFGPGTRLTVL.

V is TRBV6-5 and J is TRBJ2-2, with 11 bases identical to TRBD1. Germline trimming cut 7 bases from V and 6 bases from J; bases unmatched to any gene: 4. This CDR3 is 14 amino acids long. Germline assignment: CDR1 MNHEY and CDR2 SVGAGI. The CDR3 bases are TGTGCCAGCAATGGACAGGGGGCAGCCGGGGAGCTGTTTTTT. Its translation: CASNGQGAAGELFF.

This sequence joins TRBV6-5 and TRBJ1-1; possible D gene TRBD1, 5 bases. CDR3 length: 13 amino acids. V was cut by 2 bases and J by 7 bases, with 11 bases left in between. Germline V CDR1 and CDR2: MNHEY, SVGAGI. The CDR3 DNA follows: TGTGCCAGCAGTTACGGACACACGCGTGAAGCTTTCTTT. It translates to CASSYGHTREAFF.